A single T cell receptor beta chain is shown here with its context. Its antigen remains unidentified. The data were obtained in a study of T cell responses to AZD1222 COVID-19 vaccine. Study-wide results and caveats: Spike-specific TCRs gained breadth and depth after people received two AZD1222 doses. As reported, nearly half of all spike-specific TCRs target variant regions that are unmutated. Among the donors, most were white British and more were female, and clonal diversity was possibly underestimated. Spike was spanned by vaccine-associated CD4 TCRs, with dominance at 160-218 and 743-854.

The germline V gene encodes CDR1 LGHDT and CDR2 YNNKEL (reference sequence). The CDR3 totals 15 residues. Trimming cost V 3 bases and J 4 bases; bases outside gene matches: 5. Method: immunoSEQ multiplex PCR; TCRdb's copy keeps in-frame clones and lacks some. The sample lists about 150,000 clones, 91% occurring once. The sample consisted of peripheral blood, taken 28 days after the second dose of the MenACWY control vaccine. The chain joins TRBV3-1 (or the pseudogene TRBV3-2) to TRBJ2-1; TRBD2 matches 8 bases. The TCR was taken from an adult who received the MenACWY meningococcal vaccine as a control. CDR3 in DNA: TGTGCCAGCAGCCACAGACTAGCGAGTTACAATGAGCAGTTCTTC. Translated, it gives CASSHRLASYNEQFF.